Below, one TCR beta chain is given with its context. The CDR3 is made up of 17 amino acids. Germline V lookup: CDR1 SGHDT, CDR2 YYEEEE. V was trimmed by 2 bases and J by 4 bases, leaving 16 bases between them. Patients in Seattle were enrolled during active infection, then followed longitudinally. The sample comes from a study of blood T cell repertoires in COVID-19. Per the authors' pipeline: Counts of nucleated cells, estimated from reference gene primer amplification, were obtained. This table comes from immunoSEQ multiplex PCR, and its TCRdb copy is limited to in-frame clones, with some not included. D and trimming were read from the DNA, whereas the V and J calls and clone size are those reported in that table. The sample records 300,000 or so clones, about nine tenths being singletons.

This TCR was sampled from a woman aged 30 to 39 with COVID-19, enrolled during active disease. The V call is TRBV5-6, the J call TRBJ2-6; D perhaps matches TRBD1 (7 bases). The sample taken for sequencing was peripheral blood. CDR3 residues: CASSFGLQGSGANVLTF. The CDR3, as DNA: TGTGCCAGCAGCTTCGGACTACAGGGGTCCGGGGCCAACGTCCTGACTTTC.